The next 16 T cell receptor beta chains were all read from a single sample in a study of T cell responses to AZD1222 COVID-19 vaccine. Generated by immunoSEQ multiplex PCR, the TCRdb table keeps only in-frame clones and is missing some. The repertoire holds 95,000 to 150,000 clones, with about 91% as singletons. This material consisted of peripheral blood, taken on day 0 of AZD1222 vaccination. All receptors come from an adult in good health.

The V gene is TRBV18, the J gene TRBJ1-2; no clear D gene. CDR1 and CDR2 from the germline V gene are KGHSH and LQKENI. The length of the CDR3 is 13 residues. V was clipped by 3 bases and J by 3 bases, with 8 bases between them. The CDR3 region has the DNA TGTGCCAGCTCACCCCGGTTGGACTATGGCTACACCTTC. Encoded protein: CASSPRLDYGYTF.

The chain links TRBV7-3 to TRBJ2-1, with TRBD2 identical over 7 bases. The CDR3 runs 17 residues. Per germline, CDR1 SGHTA and CDR2 FQGTGA. Trimming removed 2 bases from V and 0 bases from J; junction bases left unmatched: 7. The CDR3 loop reads CASSLDGGTASYNEQFF. The CDR3 DNA reads as TGTGCCAGCAGCTTAGACGGGGGGACTGCCTCCTACAATGAGCAGTTCTTC.

There are a few counts of this clone. The V and J genes are TRBV2 and TRBJ1-2; D uncertain. The germline CDR1 and CDR2 sequences are SNHLY and FYNNEI. The CDR3 is made up of 15 amino acids. Trimming took off 1 base at V and 0 bases at J, with 9 bases between the two ends. The CDR3 DNA reads TGTGCCAGCAGTGAAGGTCAGATAACTAACTATGGCTACACCTTC. This codes for CASSEGQITNYGYTF. Looking up the rest from reference TRBV2 and TRBJ1-2 gives the full variable domain: EPEVTQTPSHQVTQMGQEVILRCVPISNHLYFYWYRQILGQKVEFLVSFYNNEISEKSEIFDDQFSVERPDGSNFTLKIRSTKLEDSAMYFCASSEGQITNYGYTFGSGTRLTVV.

Turning to this clone: Other DNA sequences from this sample encode an identical CDR3 as well. The chain carries TRBV10-3 and TRBJ1-3, with D possibly TRBD1 on 5 matching bases. This CDR3 has 14 amino acids. CDR1 is ENHRY, CDR2 SYGVKD, per germline. V was clipped by 5 bases and J by 0 bases, with 8 bases between them. The CDR3 reads CAISFGTSGNTIYF. The CDR3 DNA sequence: TGTGCCATCAGTTTCGGGACCTCTGGAAACACCATATATTTT.

This chain links TRBV6-5 with TRBJ1-1; unclear D gene. The CDR3 consists of 15 residues. Germline V gives CDR1 MNHEY, CDR2 SVGAGI. Trimming removed 6 bases from V and 4 bases from J, with 18 bases in between. The CDR3 DNA sequence: TGTGCCAGCAGCGACCAGACGGACGGACTCACTGAAGCTTTCTTT. This gives the protein CASSDQTDGLTEAFF.

V usage is TRBV2 and J usage is TRBJ1-2; 10 bases line up with TRBD1. Germline values: CDR1 SNHLY, CDR2 FYNNEI. J was trimmed by 8 bases and V by 4 bases; bases with no gene match: 4. The CDR3 sequence is 13 residues long. The CDR3 protein is CASSGQGAEGYTF. DNA for the CDR3: TGTGCCAGCAGTGGACAGGGGGCAGAGGGCTACACCTTC.

The V and J genes are TRBV5-5 and TRBJ2-7; unclear D gene. V was cut by 0 bases and J by 1 base, with 17 bases left in between. Looked up from germline, CDR1 is SGHKS and CDR2 is YYEKEE (reference sequence). This CDR3 has 17 amino acids. The CDR3 DNA reads TGTGCCAGCAGCTTGGGAGTTTCCCGCGTTGGATCCTACGAGCAGTACGTC. This translates into CASSLGVSRVGSYEQYV.

This clone has only one observation. This chain joins TRBV4-1 and TRBJ1-6, with unresolved D. The V end lost 8 bases, the J end lost 3 bases, and 11 bases lay between the germline ends. Germline V lookup: CDR1 MGHRA, CDR2 YSYEKL. The CDR3 has 14 residues. The DNA for the CDR3 is TGCGCCAGCGCCTCGGTAAACTATAATTCACCCCTCCACTTT. This encodes CASASVNYNSPLHF.

This clone came up once. The rearrangement links TRBV7-2 to TRBJ1-6; no reliable D call. The V gene lost 11 bases and the J gene lost 7 bases, with 12 bases spanning the gap. The CDR3 is 12 residues long. Germline loops: CDR1 SGHTA, CDR2 FQGNSA. The CDR3 spells CASRLINSPLHF. The CDR3 bases are TGTGCCTCCAGGCTGATCAATTCACCCCTCCACTTT.

The chain links TRBV3-1 (or the pseudogene TRBV3-2) to TRBJ1-1; no reliable D call. The CDR3 consists of 13 residues. The germline gives CDR1 LGHDT, CDR2 YNNKEL (reference sequence). Trimming left V 1 base short and J 5 bases short, with 8 bases between. The CDR3 loop is CASSQAVGTEAFF. CDR3 bases: TGTGCCAGCAGCCAAGCGGTGGGTACTGAAGCTTTCTTT.

The rearrangement links TRBV6-6 to TRBJ1-4; possible D gene TRBD1, 5 bases. Germline V gene data show CDR1 as MNHNY and CDR2 as SVGAGI (reference sequence). V lost 5 bases, J lost 3 bases, and 16 bases lay in between. The CDR3 length is 16 residues. The CDR3 loop is CASSLQVLPANEKLFF. CDR3 nucleotide sequence: TGTGCCAGCAGTCTACAGGTTCTCCCAGCTAATGAAAAACTGTTTTTT.

The V and J genes are TRBV5-1 and TRBJ2-6, with D perhaps TRBD1 or TRBD2 (5 bases each). Germline CDR1 SGHRS, CDR2 YFSETQ. The germline V and J ends were trimmed by 0 bases and 4 bases, with 8 bases remaining between them. CDR3 length: 15 residues. This CDR3 is CASSLEGRGANVLTF. The CDR3, as DNA: TGCGCCAGCAGCTTGGAGGGGAGAGGGGCCAACGTCCTGACTTTC.

The chain links TRBV7-3 to TRBJ2-1, with 13 nucleotides matching TRBD2. J gave up 5 bases and V 5 bases, and 6 bases lay outside the gene matches. CDR1 is SGHTA, CDR2 FQGTGA, per germline. The CDR3 spans 16 residues. As DNA, the CDR3 is TGTGCCAGCAGCACTACTAGCGGGAGGGCCCACAATGAGCAGTTCTTC. This gives the protein CASSTTSGRAHNEQFF.

The rearrangement uses TRBV5-4 and TRBJ2-7; a weak D match, TRBD2 (7 bases). V gave up 4 bases and J gave up 1 base, with 15 bases separating them. Germline CDR1 SGHNT, CDR2 YYREEE (reference sequence). The CDR3 covers 15 residues. The CDR3 is CASSLGGRGSYEQYF. The DNA of the CDR3 is TGTGCCAGCAGCCTGGGGGGGAGGGGGTCCTACGAGCAGTACTTC.

The chain recombines TRBV5-1 with TRBJ2-5, with D possibly matching TRBD2 (5 bases). The V gene lost 5 bases and the J gene lost 4 bases, with 12 bases spanning the gap. In germline, CDR1 is SGHRS, CDR2 YFSETQ. The CDR3 consists of 13 residues. The CDR3 DNA follows: TGCGCCAGCAGACCCGGGGTCCGAGAGACCCAGTACTTC. Translating gives CASRPGVRETQYF.

The J gene is TRBJ2-1, the V gene TRBV5-1; 11 nucleotides line up with TRBD1. With 0 bases clipped from V and 4 bases from J, the junction kept 3 bases outside the gene matches. Germline values: CDR1 SGHRS, CDR2 YFSETQ. This CDR3 contains 16 residues. The CDR3 DNA is TGCGCCAGCAGCTTGGGGACAGGGGGCATATACAATGAGCAGTTCTTC. It is translated as CASSLGTGGIYNEQFF.